This entry lists 9 T cell receptor beta chains sequenced from one sample in a study of T cell responses to AZD1222 COVID-19 vaccine. The assay was immunoSEQ multiplex PCR, and TCRdb's table has in-frame clones only and misses some. The data show about 92,000 clones, 90% to 95% seen once. Sequences were derived from peripheral blood, sampled on day 0 of AZD1222 vaccination. The receptors derive from an adult in good health.

The chain recombines TRBV4-2 with TRBJ1-1; tentatively, D is TRBD1 (5 bases). In germline, CDR1 is LGHNA, CDR2 YNFKEQ. Trimming removed 0 bases at V and 9 bases at J, with 14 bases between. CDR3 size: 14 residues. CDR3 DNA sequence: TGTGCCAGCAGCCAAGATCGGACAATCCCCAAAGCTTTCTTT. This sequence encodes CASSQDRTIPKAFF.

This chain links TRBV5-1 with TRBJ1-1, with 8 bases that match TRBD1. Germline CDR1 reads SGHRS; CDR2 reads YFSETQ. The CDR3 spans 15 residues. The J segment lost 3 bases and the V segment lost 0 bases, leaving 4 bases of the junction unmatched. Here the CDR3 reads CASSLDGQGYTEAFF. The DNA for the CDR3 is TGCGCCAGCAGCTTGGATGGACAGGGTTACACTGAAGCTTTCTTT.

The chain recombines TRBV6-1 with TRBJ2-3, with 10 bases lining up with TRBD2. The CDR3 spans 18 residues. The ends lost 3 bases at V and 0 bases at J; junction bases unmatched: 9. Germline values: CDR1 MNHNS, CDR2 SASEGT. DNA for the CDR3: TGTGCCAGCAGTGAGCTTCTAGCGGGAGCGACTAGCACAGATACGCAGTATTTT. The encoded protein is CASSELLAGATSTDTQYF.

The chain combines TRBV27 with TRBJ2-1; D ambiguous. This CDR3 region has 15 residues. Germline V gene lookup returns CDR1 MNHEY and CDR2 SMNVEV (reference sequence). The V end lost 6 bases, the J end lost 2 bases, and 14 bases lay between the germline ends. Here the CDR3 DNA reads TGTGCCAGCAGCCTGGAAAGAGGTCCCTACAATGAGCAGTTCTTC. Translation: CASSLERGPYNEQFF.

This chain uses TRBV19 with TRBJ2-1; TRBD2 aligns across 7 bases. The V segment lost 2 bases and the J segment 8 bases; nucleotides outside the gene matches: 0. The germline V gene has CDR1 LNHDA and CDR2 SQIVND (reference sequence). The CDR3 is 12 amino acids. CDR3 amino acids: CASSIRGDEQFF. The CDR3 DNA reads as TGTGCCAGTAGTATACGGGGGGATGAGCAGTTCTTC.

The rearrangement joins TRBV19 to TRBJ1-5; 10 bases are a match to TRBD1. The germline V gene has CDR1 LNHDA and CDR2 SQIVND (reference sequence). Trimming took 3 bases from V and 4 from J; bases not matched to a gene: 6. This CDR3 has 16 residues. The CDR3 DNA follows: TGTGCCAGTAGTATGGGGGACAGGGGCCAGAATCAGCCCCAGCATTTT. Encoded protein: CASSMGDRGQNQPQHF.

The chain has TRBV27 and TRBJ1-4; 7 positions agree with TRBD1. V was clipped by 4 bases and J by 6 bases; unmatched bases: 8. CDR3 length equals 15 residues. Germline lookup yields CDR1 MNHEY and CDR2 SMNVEV (reference sequence). The CDR3 coding sequence is TGTGCCAGCAGTTCTCAACAGGGGTGGGATGAAAAACTGTTTTTT. Protein: CASSSQQGWDEKLFF.

The J gene is TRBJ2-7, the V gene TRBV7-9; the D is unclear. The germline V gene has CDR1 SEHNR and CDR2 FQNEAQ (reference sequence). Trimming shortened V by 3 bases and J by 7 bases, and 16 bases separated the two germline ends. The CDR3 is made up of 14 amino acids. CDR3 in amino acids: CASSLSGLGREQYF. The CDR3 nucleotides are TGTGCCAGCAGCTTGTCGGGTCTCGGGCGGGAGCAGTACTTC. Supplemented by reference TRBV7-9 and TRBJ2-7, the full variable domain reads DTGVSQNPRHKITKRGQNVTFRCDPISEHNRLYWYRQTLGQGPEFLTYFQNEAQLEKSRLLSDRFSAERPKGSFSTLEIQRTEQGDSAMYLCASSLSGLGREQYFGPGTRLTVT.

This clone was detected only once. The gene calls are TRBV30 and TRBJ1-1; tentative D call: TRBD1 (6 bases). CDR1 and CDR2 (germline): GTSNPN, SVGIG (reference sequence). CDR3 length: 14 residues. Trimming removed 3 bases from V and 1 base from J, with 12 bases in between. Here the CDR3 DNA reads TGTGCCTGGAGGGGTTGGGGGGCGAACACTGAAGCTTTCTTT. This sequence encodes CAWRGWGANTEAFF.